A selection of T cell receptor beta chains follows, all from one sample in a study of T-cell reconstitution after alpha-beta-depleted transplantation in children. Via MiXCR, TCRdb re-called the PCR reads, giving one row per CDR3 protein. Among almost 250,000 distinct CDR3 sequences, more than 20% were seen once, and the ten largest hold roughly 2.6%. Material: PBMCs, obtained before TCRalphabeta/CD19-depleted stem cell transplant. The receptors originated from a girl aged 2-9 years with Fanconi anemia, due to receive a stem cell transplant. Each CDR3 is given with its conserved first and last residue. A D gene is named only where the DNA matches it firmly. Rows may omit the clone size; those that give it use once, few, many or a size class.

v_call: TRBV20-1
j_call: TRBJ2-3
clone_size: many
d_call: -
cdr3_aa: CSPAGGSTDTQYF
cdr3_nt: TGCAGTCCCGCTGGCGGGAGCACAGATACGCAGTATTTT

v_call: TRBV29-1
j_call: TRBJ2-4
clone_size: -
d_call: -
cdr3_aa: CSVGIADSRQNIQYF
cdr3_nt: TGCAGCGTTGGAATCGCCGACAGTCGGCAAAACATTCAGTACTTC

v_call: TRBV7-2
j_call: TRBJ1-2
clone_size: many
d_call: -
cdr3_aa: CASSPGLLYGYTF
cdr3_nt: TGTGCCAGCAGCCCGGGACTGCTCTATGGCTACACCTTC

v_call: TRBV15
j_call: TRBJ1-2
clone_size: -
d_call: -
cdr3_aa: CATSRDRVAHYGYTF
cdr3_nt: TGTGCCACCAGCAGAGATCGGGTAGCACACTATGGCTACACCTTC

v_call: TRBV25-1
j_call: TRBJ2-1
clone_size: -
d_call: -
cdr3_aa: CASSEYKDYNEQFF
cdr3_nt: TGTGCCAGCAGTGAATATAAGGATTACAATGAGCAGTTCTTC

v_call: TRBV5-6
j_call: TRBJ2-7
clone_size: -
d_call: -
cdr3_aa: CASSLDRAAYEQYF
cdr3_nt: TGTGCCAGCAGCTTGGACAGGGCGGCCTACGAGCAGTACTTC

v_call: TRBV11-1
j_call: TRBJ1-3
clone_size: -
d_call: -
cdr3_aa: CASSMLGGNGNTIHF
cdr3_nt: TGTGCCAGCAGCATGTTAGGGGGGAATGGAAACACCATACATTTT

v_call: TRBV20-1
j_call: TRBJ1-3
clone_size: -
d_call: -
cdr3_aa: CAGGRGWRSGNTIYF
cdr3_nt: TGCGCTGGGGGGAGGGGCTGGAGGTCTGGAAACACCATATATTTT

v_call: TRBV7-2
j_call: TRBJ2-3
clone_size: -
d_call: -
cdr3_aa: CASSFWGDPTDTQYF
cdr3_nt: TGTGCCAGCAGCTTCTGGGGGGACCCCACAGATACGCAGTATTTT

v_call: TRBV20-1
j_call: TRBJ1-1
clone_size: few
d_call: TRBD1
cdr3_aa: CSASLQGKAFF
cdr3_nt: TGCAGTGCTAGTCTACAGGGGAAAGCTTTCTTT

v_call: TRBV18
j_call: TRBJ2-3
clone_size: -
d_call: -
cdr3_aa: CASSLREDTQYF
cdr3_nt: TGTGCCAGCTCACTCAGGGAGGATACGCAGTATTTT

v_call: TRBV2
j_call: TRBJ2-5
clone_size: -
d_call: TRBD1
cdr3_aa: CASSRQGTWRETQYF
cdr3_nt: TGTGCCAGCTCCCGACAGGGAACATGGAGGGAGACCCAGTACTTC

v_call: TRBV12-3/TRBV12-4
j_call: TRBJ2-2
clone_size: few
d_call: TRBD2
cdr3_aa: CCTGGGYANTGELFF
cdr3_nt: TGTTGTACTGGGGGAGGGTACGCGAACACCGGGGAGCTGTTTTTT

v_call: TRBV6-2/TRBV6-3
j_call: TRBJ2-3
clone_size: -
d_call: TRBD1
cdr3_aa: CASRGTGVRTDTQYF
cdr3_nt: TGTGCCAGCAGGGGAACAGGGGTGAGGACAGATACGCAGTATTTT

v_call: TRBV6-5
j_call: TRBJ2-3
clone_size: many
d_call: -
cdr3_aa: CASSYFLVKRDTQYF
cdr3_nt: TGTGCCAGCAGTTACTTCCTTGTTAAGCGAGATACGCAGTATTTT

v_call: TRBV20-1
j_call: TRBJ2-2
clone_size: many
d_call: -
cdr3_aa: CSASQGKDGELFF
cdr3_nt: TGCAGTGCTAGCCAGGGAAAAGACGGGGAGCTGTTTTTT

v_call: TRBV6-5
j_call: TRBJ1-1
clone_size: -
d_call: -
cdr3_aa: CASSYDFIDSTNTEAFF
cdr3_nt: TGTGCCAGCAGTTACGATTTTATTGATTCAACAAACACTGAAGCTTTCTTT

v_call: TRBV7-9
j_call: TRBJ2-3
clone_size: -
d_call: -
cdr3_aa: CASSLYSSGTDTQYF
cdr3_nt: TGTGCCAGCAGCTTGTACTCGTCGGGGACAGATACGCAGTATTTT

v_call: TRBV2
j_call: TRBJ2-7
clone_size: few
d_call: -
cdr3_aa: CASNGGGKVGGEQYF
cdr3_nt: TGTGCCAGCAACGGAGGAGGGAAGGTTGGTGGGGAGCAGTACTTC

v_call: TRBV12-3/TRBV12-4
j_call: TRBJ2-7
clone_size: -
d_call: -
cdr3_aa: CASSLAQGGSVGYEQYF
cdr3_nt: TGTGCCAGCAGTTTAGCGCAGGGTGGGTCCGTGGGCTACGAGCAGTACTTC

v_call: TRBV20-1
j_call: TRBJ2-4
clone_size: few
d_call: -
cdr3_aa: CSASPGTKNIQYF
cdr3_nt: TGCAGTGCTAGTCCAGGGACCAAAAACATTCAGTACTTC

v_call: TRBV5-4
j_call: TRBJ2-1
clone_size: -
d_call: -
cdr3_aa: CAGSCFVRREQFF
cdr3_nt: TGTGCTGGCAGCTGCTTTGTCAGGCGTGAGCAGTTCTTC

v_call: TRBV20-1
j_call: TRBJ2-1
clone_size: -
d_call: TRBD2
cdr3_aa: CSASLLAGLSNEQFF
cdr3_nt: TGCAGTGCTAGCCTACTAGCGGGTTTGAGTAATGAGCAGTTCTTC

v_call: TRBV29-1
j_call: TRBJ2-1
clone_size: many
d_call: -
cdr3_aa: CSVWTGTTYEQFF
cdr3_nt: TGCAGCGTGTGGACAGGGACTACGTATGAGCAGTTCTTC

v_call: TRBV27
j_call: TRBJ2-7
clone_size: -
d_call: TRBD2
cdr3_aa: CASSFGTSRTPYEQYF
cdr3_nt: TGTGCCAGCAGTTTCGGGACTAGCAGGACCCCTTACGAGCAGTACTTC

v_call: TRBV30
j_call: TRBJ2-1
clone_size: few
d_call: -
cdr3_aa: CAWSDNTNEQFF
cdr3_nt: TGTGCCTGGAGTGACAACACCAACGAGCAGTTCTTC

v_call: TRBV7-9
j_call: TRBJ2-7
clone_size: few
d_call: TRBD2
cdr3_aa: CASSVGTSGHHGQYF
cdr3_nt: TGTGCCAGCAGCGTTGGGACTAGCGGCCACCATGGGCAGTACTTC

v_call: TRBV29-1
j_call: TRBJ2-5
clone_size: -
d_call: TRBD1
cdr3_aa: CSVVHRDRPKETQYF
cdr3_nt: TGCAGCGTTGTACATAGGGACAGGCCGAAAGAGACCCAGTACTTC

v_call: TRBV12-3/TRBV12-4
j_call: TRBJ2-7
clone_size: many
d_call: -
cdr3_aa: CASSLKGVTRQYF
cdr3_nt: TGTGCCAGCAGTTTAAAGGGTGTTACGAGGCAGTACTTC

v_call: TRBV12-3/TRBV12-4
j_call: TRBJ2-7
clone_size: -
d_call: -
cdr3_aa: CASRPVSSYEQYF
cdr3_nt: TGTGCCAGCAGGCCAGTAAGCTCCTACGAGCAGTACTTC

v_call: TRBV7-2
j_call: TRBJ2-7
clone_size: few
d_call: -
cdr3_aa: CASSPLSVRYYEQYF
cdr3_nt: TGTGCCAGCAGCCCCCTTAGCGTGAGGTACTACGAGCAGTACTTC

v_call: TRBV12-3/TRBV12-4
j_call: TRBJ1-6
clone_size: many
d_call: TRBD1
cdr3_aa: CASSLEGGQGSSPLHF
cdr3_nt: TGTGCCAGCAGTTTGGAGGGGGGACAGGGAAGTTCACCCCTCCACTTT

v_call: TRBV28
j_call: TRBJ2-7
clone_size: -
d_call: TRBD2
cdr3_aa: CASSSGLATGEQYF
cdr3_nt: TGTGCCAGCAGCTCGGGACTAGCTACTGGCGAGCAGTACTTC

v_call: TRBV29-1
j_call: TRBJ2-1
clone_size: -
d_call: TRBD2
cdr3_aa: CSAEGRGENEQFF
cdr3_nt: TGCAGCGCCGAGGGGCGGGGGGAAAATGAGCAGTTCTTC

v_call: TRBV5-1
j_call: TRBJ2-7
clone_size: few
d_call: -
cdr3_aa: CASSLSPLSYEQYF
cdr3_nt: TGCGCCAGCAGCTTGTCCCCATTATCCTACGAGCAGTACTTC

v_call: TRBV20-1
j_call: TRBJ1-1
clone_size: few
d_call: -
cdr3_aa: CSAPRSGANTEAFF
cdr3_nt: TGCAGTGCTCCTCGGTCCGGGGCGAACACTGAAGCTTTCTTT

v_call: TRBV29-1
j_call: TRBJ2-1
clone_size: -
d_call: TRBD2
cdr3_aa: CSVSGLAEDNEQFF
cdr3_nt: TGCAGCGTATCGGGACTAGCGGAGGACAATGAGCAGTTCTTC

v_call: TRBV20-1
j_call: TRBJ2-3
clone_size: many
d_call: TRBD2
cdr3_aa: CSARLAGLRDTQYF
cdr3_nt: TGCAGTGCCCGACTAGCGGGATTGAGGGATACGCAGTATTTT

v_call: TRBV29-1
j_call: TRBJ2-6
clone_size: many
d_call: -
cdr3_aa: CSVDGSGANVLTF
cdr3_nt: TGCAGCGTTGACGGCTCTGGGGCCAACGTCCTGACTTTC

v_call: TRBV18
j_call: TRBJ2-7
clone_size: -
d_call: -
cdr3_aa: CASSLGGTPTYEQYF
cdr3_nt: TGTGCCAGCTCACTTGGTGGGACGCCTACCTACGAGCAGTACTTC

v_call: TRBV20-1
j_call: TRBJ1-3
clone_size: many
d_call: -
cdr3_aa: CSARGQGNTIYF
cdr3_nt: TGCAGTGCTAGGGGGCAGGGAAACACCATATATTTT

v_call: TRBV4-2
j_call: TRBJ2-7
clone_size: -
d_call: TRBD1
cdr3_aa: CASSQARGYEQYF
cdr3_nt: TGTGCCAGCAGCCAAGCCAGGGGGTACGAGCAGTACTTC

v_call: TRBV6-5
j_call: TRBJ1-6
clone_size: many
d_call: -
cdr3_aa: CASARTYRQDSPLHF
cdr3_nt: TGTGCCAGCGCCAGGACTTACAGGCAGGATTCACCCCTCCACTTT

v_call: TRBV6-1
j_call: TRBJ1-2
clone_size: few
d_call: -
cdr3_aa: CASSLAGTNYGYTF
cdr3_nt: TGTGCCAGCAGTCTTGCCGGGACTAACTATGGCTACACCTTC

v_call: TRBV5-1
j_call: TRBJ2-7
clone_size: -
d_call: TRBD2
cdr3_aa: CASSTWTSGPYEQYF
cdr3_nt: TGCGCCAGCAGTACATGGACTAGCGGTCCCTACGAGCAGTACTTC